This paragraph covers one TCR beta chain sequence. Its antigen is unidentified. TCRdb's table, derived via immunoSEQ multiplex PCR, lists solely in-frame clones and lacks some. The repertoire holds some 150,000 clones, 78% seen once, with 9.2% in the top ten. The CDR3 totals 15 residues. CDR1 is SEHNR, CDR2 FQNEAQ, per germline (reference sequence). The V end was cut by 5 bases, the J end by 8 bases, with 21 bases between. This specimen comes from a study of PD-1 blockade in classical Hodgkin lymphoma. Findings of the study overall: In CD4+ cells, TCR diversity went up significantly by C4D1, but in CD8+ cells it did not.

Every single patient, without exception, relapsed after autologous stem cell transplantation, and brentuximab vedotin exposure varied. The V gene is TRBV7-9, the J gene TRBJ1-2; perhaps TRBD1 as D (5 bases). The receptor was isolated from a human donor with classical Hodgkin lymphoma. The sample was peripheral blood mononuclear cells (PBMCs), taken before the second cycle of nivolumab. CDR3 in amino acids: CASSSPGDGFEGYTF. For the CDR3, the DNA is TGTGCCAGCAGCAGCCCGGGGGACGGGTTTGAAGGCTACACCTTC.